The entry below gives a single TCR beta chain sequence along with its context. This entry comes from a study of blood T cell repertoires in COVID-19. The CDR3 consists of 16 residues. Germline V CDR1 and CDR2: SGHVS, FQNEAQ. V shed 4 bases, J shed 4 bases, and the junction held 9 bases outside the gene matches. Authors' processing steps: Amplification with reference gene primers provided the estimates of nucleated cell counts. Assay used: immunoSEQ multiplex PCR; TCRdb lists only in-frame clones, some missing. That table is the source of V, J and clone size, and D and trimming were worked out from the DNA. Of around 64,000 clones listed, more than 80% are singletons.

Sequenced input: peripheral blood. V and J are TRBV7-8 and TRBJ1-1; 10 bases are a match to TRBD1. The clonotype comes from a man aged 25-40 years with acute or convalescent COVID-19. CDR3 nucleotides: TGTGCCAGCAGCTATGGACAGGGGGTTATTGCCACTGAAGCTTTCTTT. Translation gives CASSYGQGVIATEAFF.